The 28 T cell receptor beta chains in this list originate from one sample, sequenced in a study of T cells in Graves' hyperthyroidism and ophthalmopathy. TCR beta CDR3 regions were amplified from RNA. The study used the HTBI primer set for a first-round RT-PCR of the TCR CDR3. TCRdb processed the multiplex PCR reads anew with MiXCR; each CDR3 protein has one entry. The sample has 370,000 or so distinct CDR3 sequences, 25% seen once. Sequenced input: blood. Source of these receptors: a man aged 45-65 years with Graves' hyperthyroidism.

As DNA, the CDR3 is TGTGCCAGCAGTGTGGGGGCCTATCAGCCCCAGCATTTT. Translation gives CASSVGAYQPQHF. The chain links TRBV2 to TRBJ1-5, with a weak D call TRBD1 (6 bases). Germline loops: CDR1 SNHLY, CDR2 FYNNEI. The V end was cut by 4 bases, the J end by 5 bases, with 9 bases between. The CDR3 loop spans 13 amino acids. The full variable domain, rest sourced from reference TRBV2 and TRBJ1-5, is EPEVTQTPSHQVTQMGQEVILRCVPISNHLYFYWYRQILGQKVEFLVSFYNNEISEKSEIFDDQFSVERPDGSNFTLKIRSTKLEDSAMYFCASSVGAYQPQHFGDGTRLSIL.

The chain is built from TRBV6-1 and TRBJ1-5; tentatively, D is TRBD1 (6 bases). The CDR3 spans 16 residues. Germline CDR1 and CDR2: MNHNS and SASEGT. Trimming took off 7 bases at V and 6 bases at J, with 22 bases between the two ends. CDR3 bases: TGTGCCAGCAACTCCAACTCCGGGGGCGCGACTCAGCCCCAGCATTTT. Translation gives CASNSNSGGATQPQHF.

V is TRBV12-3 or TRBV12-4 and J is TRBJ2-3; 12 bases agree with TRBD2. The CDR3 has 15 amino acids. The ends lost 4 bases at V and 5 bases at J; junction bases unmatched: 4. CDR3 amino acids: CASSSTSGRKDTQYF. DNA for the CDR3: TGTGCCAGCAGTTCGACTAGCGGGAGAAAAGATACGCAGTATTTT.

This clonotype was seen a few times. This sequence joins TRBV3-1 and TRBJ1-1; D may be TRBD1 (6 bases). Trimming left V 6 bases short and J 5 bases short, with 16 bases between. Per germline, CDR1 LGHDT and CDR2 YNNKEL (reference sequence). This CDR3 has 14 amino acids. The CDR3 coding sequence is TGTGCCAGCAGGTCTACCAGGGGATTTACTGAAGCTTTCTTT. Protein product: CASRSTRGFTEAFF.

This clonotype was counted ten times or more. The rearrangement joins TRBV12-3 or TRBV12-4 to TRBJ2-1; D not resolved. There are 12 residues in the CDR3. The V end lost 1 base, the J end lost 7 bases, and 5 bases lay between the germline ends. DNA of the CDR3: TGTGCCAGCAGTTTAGGGTGGAATGAGCAGTTCTTC. Translating gives CASSLGWNEQFF.

This clonotype was seen a few times. V usage is TRBV15 and J usage is TRBJ2-3; 13 bases align to TRBD2. The V segment lost 0 bases and the J segment 2 bases; nucleotides outside the gene matches: 5. Germline V lookup: CDR1 LNHNV, CDR2 YYDKDF (reference sequence). This CDR3 region has 18 residues. For the CDR3, the DNA is TGTGCCACCAGCAGAGATGACGGACTAGCGGGAGACACAGATACGCAGTATTTT. Protein sequence: CATSRDDGLAGDTDTQYF.

V usage is TRBV10-3 and J usage is TRBJ1-6, with D hard to call. The V end lost 3 bases, the J end lost 6 bases, and 6 bases lay between the germline ends. Germline CDR1 is ENHRY and CDR2 is SYGVKD. This CDR3 has 13 residues. This CDR3 is CAISEYSNSPLHF. The CDR3 nucleotides read TGTGCCATCAGTGAATACAGTAATTCACCCCTCCACTTT.

The J gene is TRBJ2-3, the V gene TRBV6-1; D ambiguous. The V end was cut by 5 bases, the J end by 0 bases, with 15 bases between. Germline CDR1 reads MNHNS; CDR2 reads SASEGT. CDR3 length equals 16 residues. CDR3 region: CASSLAPAASTDTQYF. The CDR3 DNA reads TGTGCCAGCAGTCTCGCCCCCGCGGCTAGCACAGATACGCAGTATTTT.

The V call is TRBV15, the J call TRBJ2-1; D possibly uses TRBD1 or TRBD2 (5 bases each). Trimming left V 8 bases short and J 11 bases short, with 19 bases between. Germline V gene data show CDR1 as LNHNV and CDR2 as YYDKDF (reference sequence). The CDR3 consists of 13 residues. The CDR3 DNA sequence: TGTGCCACCCCCTTGGTGAGAGGGGATAAGCAGTTCTTC. Protein sequence: CATPLVRGDKQFF. Looking up the rest from reference TRBV15 and TRBJ2-1 gives the full variable domain: DAMVIQNPRYQVTQFGKPVTLSCSQTLNHNVMYWYQQKSSQAPKLLFHYYDKDFNNEADTPDNFQSRRPNTSFCFLDIRSPGLGDTAMYLCATPLVRGDKQFFGPGTRLTVL.

The sample holds a few counts of this clonotype. This chain uses TRBV4-1 with TRBJ2-4; D is uncertain. The CDR3 totals 18 residues. The germline V gene has CDR1 MGHRA and CDR2 YSYEKL. Trimming took 1 base from V and 0 from J, leaving 16 bases between them. The DNA of the CDR3 is TGCGCCAGCAGCCAAGGCCTTGCTTGGGGTTTAGCCAAAAACATTCAGTACTTC. It encodes CASSQGLAWGLAKNIQYF.

The rearrangement links TRBV29-1 to TRBJ2-1, with 7 bases that match TRBD1. The CDR3 extends over 14 amino acids. Trimming removed 1 base from V and 3 bases from J; junction bases left unmatched: 3. Germline V gives CDR1 SQVTM, CDR2 ANQGSEA. The CDR3 coding sequence is TGCAGCGTTGAAGCGCCAGGGGGCTACAATGAGCAGTTCTTC. It translates to CSVEAPGGYNEQFF.

This clonotype was found many times. The V call is TRBV11-2, the J call TRBJ2-7, with D tentatively TRBD2 (6 bases). Trimming took 5 bases from V and 3 from J, leaving 17 bases between them. Germline V gene sequence: CDR1 SGHAT, CDR2 FQNNGV. The CDR3 spans 15 residues. The DNA of the CDR3 is TGTGCCAGCAGCACCTTAATCGGGGGTGGCTACGAGCAGTACTTC. This gives the protein CASSTLIGGGYEQYF.

This clonotype was counted between two and nine times. The chain combines TRBV28 with TRBJ1-3; the D gene is possibly TRBD1 (6 bases). Germline CDR1 is MDHEN and CDR2 is SYDVKM. The V and J ends lost 1 base and 4 bases respectively, with 14 bases between them. This CDR3 is 16 amino acids long. DNA for the CDR3: TGTGCCAGCAGTTTATCGGGGCAGGGGAGCGGAAACACCATATATTTT. Its protein is CASSLSGQGSGNTIYF.

The J gene is TRBJ2-5, the V gene TRBV18; 9 positions match TRBD2. Germline CDR1 and CDR2: KGHSH and LQKENI. The CDR3 runs to 15 residues. Losses at the gene ends were 4 bases for V and 5 bases for J; bases not matched to a gene: 8. DNA for the CDR3: TGTGCCAGCTCACGAACGGGACTAGCTATGGAGACCCAGTACTTC. Amino acid sequence: CASSRTGLAMETQYF.

This chain connects TRBV12-3 or TRBV12-4 to TRBJ2-5; a weak D match, TRBD1 (6 bases). V was clipped by 6 bases and J by 5 bases, with 13 bases between them. CDR3 size: 13 residues. CDR3 sequence reads: CASRRTGLETQYF. The CDR3 coding sequence is TGTGCCAGCAGACGAACAGGGTTGGAGACCCAGTACTTC.

The rearrangement uses TRBV12-3 or TRBV12-4 and TRBJ1-6, with a tentative D call TRBD1 (5 bases). Trimming left V 6 bases short and J 2 bases short, with 11 bases between. This CDR3 is built from 15 residues. CDR3 DNA: TGTGCCAGCAGGGGGGACGGTGCCTATAATTCACCCCTCCACTTT. Amino acids: CASRGDGAYNSPLHF.

This chain connects TRBV20-1 to TRBJ2-5, with D possibly TRBD2 on 5 matching bases. V was cut by 0 bases and J by 5 bases, with 10 bases left in between. The CDR3 sequence is 13 residues long. Germline V gene sequence: CDR1 DFQATT, CDR2 SNEGSKA (reference sequence). In DNA form, the CDR3 reads TGCAGTGCTAGAGATACGTGGAGGGAGACCCAGTACTTC. This sequence encodes CSARDTWRETQYF.

The chain joins TRBV27 to TRBJ2-7, with 8 bases lining up with TRBD2. V dropped 5 bases and J dropped 5; count of bases not matched to a gene: 20. The CDR3 has 18 residues. Germline V gene data show CDR1 as MNHEY and CDR2 as SMNVEV (reference sequence). CDR3 amino acids: CASSPTVVWREVGDEQYF. CDR3 coding DNA: TGTGCCAGCAGTCCCACGGTCGTATGGCGGGAGGTCGGCGACGAGCAGTACTTC.

This clonotype was counted between two and nine times. The chain carries TRBV28 and TRBJ2-1; maybe TRBD1 (6 bases). With 5 bases removed from V and 14 bases from J, the gap between germline ends came to 25 bases. The germline CDR1 and CDR2 sequences are MDHEN and SYDVKM. The CDR3 spans 15 residues. CDR3 loop: CASSGLVEFTSGEFF. CDR3 coding DNA: TGTGCCAGCAGTGGGCTGGTGGAATTCACTTCAGGGGAGTTCTTC.

This clonotype appeared many times. V gene TRBV10-3 combines with J gene TRBJ1-1; D possibly corresponds to TRBD1 (6 bases). Trimming shortened V by 4 bases and J by 1 base, and 10 bases separated the two germline ends. CDR1 ENHRY and CDR2 SYGVKD come from the germline V gene. CDR3 length equals 14 residues. CDR3 amino acids: CAISVQGGNTEAFF. CDR3 DNA: TGTGCCATCAGTGTACAGGGCGGGAACACTGAAGCTTTCTTT.

This clonotype has a count of ten or more. The V gene is TRBV12-3 or TRBV12-4, the J gene TRBJ2-7, with 12 bases identical to TRBD2. CDR3 length: 16 residues. Trimming cost V 4 bases and J 2 bases; bases outside gene matches: 6. The CDR3 sequence: CASSSSLAGGAYEQYF. CDR3 in DNA: TGTGCCAGCAGTTCCTCTCTAGCGGGAGGGGCCTACGAGCAGTACTTC.

This clonotype was found a few times. The V gene is TRBV7-9, the J gene TRBJ1-2; 7 bases align to TRBD1. The germline V gene encodes CDR1 SEHNR and CDR2 FQNEAQ (reference sequence). Losses at the gene ends were 1 base for V and 9 bases for J; bases not matched to a gene: 11. The CDR3 covers 15 residues. The DNA of the CDR3 is TGTGCCAGCAGCTTAGATGGGGTAGGGGGCTTGAGCTACACCTTC. The encoded protein is CASSLDGVGGLSYTF.

This clonotype was observed a few times. The chain couples TRBV6-1 to TRBJ1-5; no reliable D call. CDR3 length: 13 amino acids. Trimming cost V 8 bases and J 5 bases, with 13 bases left between them. The V gene's germline CDR1 is MNHNS and CDR2 SASEGT. The CDR3: CASSRYLDQPQHF. CDR3 nucleotide sequence: TGTGCCAGCTCTCGCTATTTGGATCAGCCCCAGCATTTT.

This clonotype came up a few times. The chain couples TRBV6-6 to TRBJ2-7, with TRBD1 matching over 7 bases. V lost 2 bases, J lost 7 bases, and 14 bases stayed unmatched. CDR1 MNHNY and CDR2 SVGAGI come from the germline V gene (reference sequence). The CDR3 sequence is 16 residues long. CDR3 coding DNA: TGTGCCAGCAGTTACCCGATGACAGGGCCAATACGGGAGCAGTACTTC. This gives the protein CASSYPMTGPIREQYF.

A remark on this clonotype: At one boundary the junction diverges from the germline segment, which might be a read error. This sequence joins TRBV12-3 or TRBV12-4 and TRBJ2-1; 7 bases align to TRBD1. CDR3 size: 13 residues. The CDR3 nucleotides read TGTGCCATCAGTTTGCACAGGGGCAATGAGCAGTTCTTC. Amino acid sequence: CAISLHRGNEQFF.

This clonotype has just a few counts. The chain recombines TRBV11-2 with TRBJ2-3, with 7 bases that match TRBD2. Per the germline V gene, CDR1 is SGHAT and CDR2 is FQNNGV. The ends lost 3 bases at V and 0 bases at J; junction bases unmatched: 6. This CDR3 region has 16 residues. CDR3 sequence (DNA): TGTGCCAGCAGCTTCTCGAGCGGGACTAGCACAGATACGCAGTATTTT. Its translation: CASSFSSGTSTDTQYF.

In its sample, this clonotype was seen many times. The J gene is TRBJ2-1, the V gene TRBV7-3; perhaps TRBD2 as D (5 bases). Germline CDR1 and CDR2: SGHTA and FQGTGA. The CDR3 is 13 amino acids. The ends were cut back, 6 bases at V and 12 bases at J, with 18 bases in the middle. CDR3 DNA: TGTGCCAGCAGTGCCGGGATCACACGGGGGCAGTTCTTC. Its protein is CASSAGITRGQFF.

The rearrangement uses TRBV20-1 and TRBJ2-2, with TRBD2 matching over 12 bases. The V segment lost 1 base and the J segment 1 base; nucleotides outside the gene matches: 7. Germline loops: CDR1 DFQATT, CDR2 SNEGSKA (reference sequence). This CDR3 has 18 residues. CDR3 protein: CSARGPSGRARNTGELFF. The CDR3 DNA sequence: TGCAGTGCTAGAGGTCCTAGCGGGAGGGCCAGGAACACCGGGGAGCTGTTTTTT.